These 5 T cell receptor beta chains originate from one sample sequenced in a study of somatic mutations in cytotoxic T cells in rheumatoid arthritis. The repertoire was sequenced with immunoSEQ multiplex PCR; TCRdb's copy has only in-frame clones and lacks some. The sample contains thousands of clones, roughly 80% of which appear only once. The source material was CD8+ T cells sorted from blood, sampled at a follow-up visit. These TCRs come from a woman between 70 and 85 years old with rheumatoid arthritis.

The gene calls are TRBV5-5 and TRBJ1-5, with TRBD1 as a possible D gene (6 bases). The CDR3 loop spans 16 amino acids. The germline V gene encodes CDR1 SGHKS and CDR2 YYEKEE (reference sequence). V lost 4 bases and J lost 5, with 19 bases in between. This chain's CDR3 is CASSQSGGGTHQPQHF. CDR3 sequence (DNA): TGTGCCAGCAGCCAGAGCGGAGGGGGGACCCATCAGCCCCAGCATTTT.

This clone has just a few counts. The chain joins TRBV28 to TRBJ2-7; 9 bases map to TRBD2. The ends lost 6 bases at V and 6 bases at J; junction bases unmatched: 15. Germline CDR1 MDHEN, CDR2 SYDVKM. The CDR3 is 16 residues long. In DNA form, the CDR3 reads TGTGCCAGCAGCCCAGAGCGGGAGGCCCTCCTAGGCGAGCAGTACTTC. Amino acids: CASSPEREALLGEQYF.

The DNA of the CDR3 is TGTGCCAGCAGCTTAGATGGTAGGGCCTTACCGCTCTCTAACTATGGCTACACCTTC. This gives the protein CASSLDGRALPLSNYGYTF. V gene TRBV11-2 combines with J gene TRBJ1-2; D remains ambiguous. Between the trimmed V and J ends, which lost 0 bases and 0 bases, there was a span of 20 bases. The CDR3 contains 19 residues. The germline V gene has CDR1 SGHAT and CDR2 FQNNGV. Supplemented by reference TRBV11-2 and TRBJ1-2, the full variable domain reads EAGVAQSPRYKIIEKRQSVAFWCNPISGHATLYWYQQILGQGPKLLIQFQNNGVVDDSQLPKDRFSAERLKGVDSTLKIQPAKLEDSAVYLCASSLDGRALPLSNYGYTFGSGTRLTVV.

The chain joins TRBV2 to TRBJ2-5, with D perhaps matching TRBD2 (5 bases). The CDR3 consists of 13 residues. The V end was cut by 7 bases, the J end by 5 bases, with 14 bases between. Germline values: CDR1 SNHLY, CDR2 FYNNEI. The CDR3 bases are TGTGCCAGCAAGGAGGTAGCTGGGGAGACCCAGTACTTC. This codes for CASKEVAGETQYF.

The chain recombines TRBV9 with TRBJ2-3, with D unclear. Germline V CDR1 and CDR2: SGDLS, YYNGEE. The CDR3 loop spans 13 amino acids. Trimming stripped 0 bases from V and 0 bases from J, with 2 bases between. CDR3 DNA sequence: TGTGCCAGCAGCGTAGGGAGCACAGATACGCAGTATTTT. It is translated as CASSVGSTDTQYF. Looking up the rest from reference TRBV9 and TRBJ2-3 gives the full variable domain: DSGVTQTPKHLITATGQRVTLRCSPRSGDLSVYWYQQSLDQGLQFLIQYYNGEERAKGNILERFSAQQFPDLHSELNLSSLELGDSALYFCASSVGSTDTQYFGPGTRLTVL.